Listed below are T cell receptor beta chains from one sample, sequenced in a study of blood T cell repertoires in COVID-19. Data came from immunoSEQ multiplex PCR; TCRdb stores just in-frame clones and leaves some out. The sample includes nearly 100,000 clones, about 80% of them seen just once. Material: peripheral blood. Source of these receptors: a man between 65 and 85 years old with acute or convalescent COVID-19. Both conserved end residues are part of each CDR3. The D gene is left open where the match is weak. Not all rows give a size; the values are once, few, many and, for expanded clones, a class.

clone_size d_call j_call v_call cdr3_nt cdr3_aa
few TRBD2 TRBJ2-1 TRBV7-9 TGTGCCAGCAGCTTGACTAGCGGGAGGAATGAGCAGTTCTTC CASSLTSGRNEQFF
once TRBD1 TRBJ2-7 TRBV30 TGTGCCTGGAGGACAGGGGCGATTTACGAGCAGTACTTC CAWRTGAIYEQYF
NA NA TRBJ2-6 TRBV7-8 TGTGCCAGCAGGTCGCCGGCTGGGGCCAACGTCCTGACTTTC CASRSPAGANVLTF
NA NA TRBJ2-3 TRBV6-5 TGTGCCAGCAGTTACTCAACCAGGAGCACAGATACGCAGTATTTT CASSYSTRSTDTQYF
few NA TRBJ1-4 TRBV15 TGTGCCACCAGCTTGGGCGCAACTAATGAAAAACTGTTTTTT CATSLGATNEKLFF
NA TRBD1 TRBJ2-5 TRBV24-1 TGTGCCACCAGTGTGGGACAGCAAGAGACCCAGTACTTC CATSVGQQETQYF
NA TRBD1 TRBJ1-6 TRBV7-9 TGTGCCAGCAGCTTTGCTTATCGGACAGGGTATTCACCCCTCCACTTT CASSFAYRTGYSPLHF
NA TRBD1 TRBJ1-6 TRBV28 TGTGCCAGCAGTCGCGGACAGGGAAATTCACCCCTCCACTTT CASSRGQGNSPLHF
NA NA TRBJ1-5 TRBV15 TGTGCCACCAGCCGACGGACAGAGTATAATCAGCCCCAGCATTTT CATSRRTEYNQPQHF
NA NA TRBJ1-5 TRBV4-3 TGCGCCAGCAGCCAAGAGGAGGGGAGCAATCAGCCCCAGCATTTT CASSQEEGSNQPQHF
once NA TRBJ2-7 TRBV7-8 TGTGCCAGCAGCCCCCTCGCGGGACCCTACGAGCAGTACTTC CASSPLAGPYEQYF
few TRBD1 TRBJ1-1 TRBV15 TGTGCCACCACCTCCAGGGACAGGGGAACCGCTGAAGCTTTCTTT CATTSRDRGTAEAFF
NA TRBD1 TRBJ2-7 TRBV29-1 TGCAGCGTGGCCCGTGACAGGGCGGAGCAGTACTTC CSVARDRAEQYF
NA NA TRBJ1-5 TRBV10-1 TGCGCCAGGACTCGGGACAAGGCGCCATATAGCAATCAGCCCCAGCATTTT CARTRDKAPYSNQPQHF
NA NA TRBJ2-6 TRBV28 TGTGCCAGCACCCCTCCGCGGGGCGCTGGGGCCAACGTCCTGACTTTC CASTPPRGAGANVLTF
NA TRBD2 TRBJ2-3 TRBV6-5 TGTGCCACCAGGGCGGGGGGTCTGGCGAGTACGCAGTATTTT CATRAGGLASTQYF
NA NA TRBJ2-7 TRBV28 TGTGCCAGCAGTTCCTACTACGAGCAGTACTTC CASSSYYEQYF